A selection of T cell receptor beta chains follows, all from one sample in a study of blood T cell repertoires in COVID-19. Using immunoSEQ multiplex PCR, the repertoire was profiled, and TCRdb retains in-frame clones only, with some absent. The profile shows over 200,000 clones, 87% of them singletons. Material for sequencing was PBMCs or T cells enriched from blood (not recorded which). These receptor sequences come from a man between 25 and 39 years old who had recovered from COVID-19. The CDR3 runs from the conserved cysteine through the conserved F or W. D genes are given only for firm matches. The size entry is marked missing in some rows and otherwise reads once, few, many or a size class.

>TRBV14|TRBJ1-6|few|NA
TGTGCCAGCAGCCAAACGGGTAAATCACCCCTCCACTTT
CASSQTGKSPLHF
>TRBV6-7|TRBJ1-6|few|TRBD1
TGTGCCAGCAGTTACCCCGGACAGGGGGTTATTTCACCCCTCCACTTT
CASSYPGQGVISPLHF
>TRBV4-2|TRBJ2-3|NA|TRBD2
TGTGCCAGCAGCCAAAAGATTGGGGGAGGGGATACGCAGTATTTT
CASSQKIGGGDTQYF
>TRBV7-8|TRBJ2-7|NA|NA
TGTGCCAGCAGCTTAGCCAGTTCCTACGAGCAGTACTTC
CASSLASSYEQYF
>TRBV6-2/TRBV6-3|TRBJ2-7|NA|TRBD2
TGTGCCAGCAGTTCTTTCTCCGGGACTAACGAGCAGTACTTC
CASSSFSGTNEQYF
>TRBV27|TRBJ2-1|NA|TRBD2
TGTGCCAGCAGGCTATCCCTAGCGGGAGGGCTCAATGAGCAGTTCTTC
CASRLSLAGGLNEQFF
>TRBV7-9|TRBJ2-1|NA|NA
TGTGCCAGCAGCCCCTTTCTGGGAGCCTACAATGAGCAGTTCTTC
CASSPFLGAYNEQFF
>TRBV5-1|TRBJ2-7|NA|NA
TGCGCCAGCAGCTTGGCCCCGTACCCGGGGCGGGGTATCGACGAGCAGTACTTC
CASSLAPYPGRGIDEQYF
>TRBV5-4|TRBJ1-5|NA|TRBD1
TGTGCCAGCAGCTTGGATGGGGGACAGGTTTCGACCCAGCATTTT
CASSLDGGQVSTQHF
>TRBV29-1|TRBJ2-7|NA|NA
TGCAGCGCCGACCCCAGGGCCAGTGGTTGCGAGCAGTACTTC
CSADPRASGCEQYF
>TRBV19|TRBJ1-6|NA|TRBD1
TGTGCCAGTAGTTTACGGGACAGCGGTAATTCACCCCTCCACTTT
CASSLRDSGNSPLHF
>TRBV7-2|TRBJ2-5|NA|TRBD1
TGTGCCAGCAGCTTAGGTTTACAGGGGGTGGAGACCCAGTACTTC
CASSLGLQGVETQYF
>TRBV7-9|TRBJ1-6|NA|TRBD1
TGTGCCAGCGAGAGGGGACAGACGTATTCACCCCTCCACTTT
CASERGQTYSPLHF
>TRBV3-1/TRBV3-2|TRBJ1-6|NA|NA
TGTGCCAGCAGCCAGAGTACCGGGAGCTATAATTCACCCCTCCACTTT
CASSQSTGSYNSPLHF
>TRBV6-4|TRBJ2-3|NA|NA
TGTGCCAGCAGTGCCCCGGGACATAGCACAGATACGCAGTATTTT
CASSAPGHSTDTQYF
>TRBV18|TRBJ1-1|NA|NA
TGTGCCAGCTCACCATCCACAGGGCCCAACTCTGAAGCTTTCTTT
CASSPSTGPNSEAFF